A selection of T cell receptor beta chains follows, all from one sample in a study of cytotoxic CD8 clonotypes in ibrutinib-treated CLL. The protocol was immunoSEQ multiplex PCR, while the TCRdb copy is restricted to in-frame clones and leaves out a portion. The sample lists 150,000 or so clones; about 84% were seen once. Sample: PBMCs, taken after 24 months of ibrutinib treatment. The receptor source for this set is a human donor with chronic lymphocytic leukemia. CDR3s include the opening cysteine and the closing phenylalanine or tryptophan.

TRBJ1-1	TRBV5-6	CASSESGTRRNTEAFF
TRBJ2-1	TRBV10-3	CAIRGPSGSEQFF
TRBJ1-6	TRBV7-2	CASRTWGGLKNSPLHF
TRBJ1-6	TRBV5-1	CASRRRQRDNSPLHF
TRBJ2-1	TRBV28	CASSQHPTSYNEQFF
TRBJ1-2	TRBV5-4	CASSLQKGWYGYTF
TRBJ2-7	TRBV5-5	CASSLGPAGNTYEQYF
TRBJ1-3	TRBV19	CASSLSRDTIYF
TRBJ1-1	TRBV27	CASTTTGSRAFF
TRBJ2-7	TRBV28	CASSSPPGEQYF
TRBJ2-1	TRBV2	CASSEVVGSSYNEQFF
TRBJ1-6	TRBV9	CASSPRASGYNSPLHF
TRBJ1-1	TRBV5-1	CASSARQGAINTEAFF
TRBJ1-4	TRBV5-3	CALMDPCSTNEKLFF
TRBJ1-2	TRBV5-4	CASSSRQGRYGYTF
TRBJ1-3	TRBV7-2	CASSLSFDRSRNTIYF
TRBJ1-2	TRBV14	CASSVQRNANYGYTF
TRBJ2-7	TRBV9	CASSAGGASSYEQYF
TRBJ2-1	TRBV5-1	CASTSSGNNEQFF
TRBJ2-7	TRBV6-6	CASSFDSAYEQYF
TRBJ1-1	TRBV28	CASSFKGAGGGAFF
TRBJ1-1	TRBV5-1	CASSDVIRGVTTEAFF
TRBJ1-1	TRBV6-4	CASRVTAQSGAEAFF
TRBJ2-5	TRBV6-5	CASSYSGGKETQYF
TRBJ2-7	TRBV7-3	CASSSQAGTAYEQYF
TRBJ1-4	TRBV29-1	CSVGQSTGGWEKLFF
TRBJ1-5	TRBV18	CASSEGSNQPQHF
TRBJ1-2	TRBV7-3	CASSPGQGASYTF
TRBJ1-1	TRBV25-1	CASSEWDGLNTEAFF
TRBJ2-3	TRBV7-6	CASSLEWTGADTQYF
TRBJ1-1	TRBV9	CASSVVVSNTEAFF
TRBJ2-3	TRBV7-2	CASSPPWASGTDTQYF
TRBJ2-3	TRBV7-9	CASSLADNKGDTQYF
TRBJ2-4	TRBV28	CASLGDRAKNIQYF
TRBJ1-4	TRBV19	CASKGSDSANEKLFF
TRBJ2-7	TRBV5-1	CASSLPRTSGNYEQYF
TRBJ2-7	TRBV7-8	CASSRNRESAYEQYF
TRBJ2-3	TRBV11-1	CASSGRGHSTDTQYF
TRBJ2-1	TRBV7-3	CASSLLLAGANEQFF
TRBJ2-7	TRBV4-2	CASSQDGQAGDEQYF
TRBJ1-5	TRBV4-3	CASSQVADSNQPQHF
TRBJ2-7	TRBV28	CASSFLGAYEQYF
TRBJ1-4	TRBV7-2	CASSLAHNLRAEKLFF
TRBJ1-1	TRBV18	CASSPDRGHFAF
TRBJ1-5	TRBV30	CAWSGGVLWPQHF
TRBJ1-1	TRBV19	CASSNRGGGGEKKGEAFF
TRBJ2-3	TRBV2	CASSPKGLGTDTQYF
TRBJ2-7	TRBV30	CAWDRTLGSYEQYF
TRBJ2-3	TRBV18	CASSPQGTSLDTQYF
TRBJ1-1	TRBV6-5	CASSYRGDSEAFF
TRBJ1-5	TRBV6-5	CASSPPGPRNQPQHF
TRBJ1-1	TRBV19	CASRSKGTQGRSTEAFF
TRBJ2-7	TRBV19	CASSPGSYEQYF
TRBJ2-5	TRBV29-1	CSVEDRWSQETQYF
TRBJ1-1	TRBV2	CASGTFFGGGTEAFF
TRBJ1-1	TRBV30	CASQRALNTEAFF
TRBJ1-2	TRBV5-8	CASSFLTGSMGGYTF
TRBJ2-1	TRBV29-1	CSVEDPNLAGGGNEQFF
TRBJ1-1	TRBV7-3	CASSRKGGTEAFF
TRBJ1-3	TRBV6-6	CASTMSPNSGNTIYF